This T cell receptor (beta chain) is drawn from a study of T cell responses to AZD1222 COVID-19 vaccine. Assay: immunoSEQ multiplex PCR; the TCRdb copy retains only in-frame clones and omits some. The sample consists of 100,000 to 150,000 clones, over 80% of them appearing once. Concerning this clone: One junction end disagrees with the germline gene, perhaps due to a read error.

Per the germline V gene, CDR1 is SSHAT and CDR2 is FNYEAQ (reference sequence). The CDR3 loop spans 15 amino acids. This chain uses TRBV7-7 with TRBJ2-1, with 8 bases matching TRBD1. The sequence derives from an adult in good health. Sequenced here: peripheral blood, sampled on day 0 of AZD1222 vaccination. CDR3 DNA: TGTGCTAGCAGCCAGGACAGGGTAGGACTTAATGAGCAGTTCTTC. Translating it yields CASSQDRVGLNEQFF.